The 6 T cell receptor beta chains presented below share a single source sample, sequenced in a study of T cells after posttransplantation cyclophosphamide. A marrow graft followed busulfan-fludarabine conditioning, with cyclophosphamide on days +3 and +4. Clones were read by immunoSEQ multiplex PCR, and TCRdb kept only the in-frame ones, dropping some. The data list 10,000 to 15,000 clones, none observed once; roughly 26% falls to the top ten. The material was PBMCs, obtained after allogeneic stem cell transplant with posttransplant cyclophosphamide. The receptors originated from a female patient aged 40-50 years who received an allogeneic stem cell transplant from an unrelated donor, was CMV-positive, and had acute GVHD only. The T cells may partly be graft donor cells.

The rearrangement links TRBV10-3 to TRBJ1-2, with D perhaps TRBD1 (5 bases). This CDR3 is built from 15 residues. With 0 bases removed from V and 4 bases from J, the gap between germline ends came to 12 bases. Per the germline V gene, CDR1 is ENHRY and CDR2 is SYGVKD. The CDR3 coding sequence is TGTGCCATCAGTGAGTCCCTTGCCGGGGGCTATGGCTACACCTTC. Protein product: CAISESLAGGYGYTF.

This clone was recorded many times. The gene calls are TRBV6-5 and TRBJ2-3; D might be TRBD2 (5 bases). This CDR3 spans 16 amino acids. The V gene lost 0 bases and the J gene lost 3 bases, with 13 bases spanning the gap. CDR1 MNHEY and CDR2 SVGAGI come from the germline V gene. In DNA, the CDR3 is TGTGCCAGCAGTTACTCGTCCGGGGTGGGTACAGATACGCAGTATTTT. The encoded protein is CASSYSSGVGTDTQYF.

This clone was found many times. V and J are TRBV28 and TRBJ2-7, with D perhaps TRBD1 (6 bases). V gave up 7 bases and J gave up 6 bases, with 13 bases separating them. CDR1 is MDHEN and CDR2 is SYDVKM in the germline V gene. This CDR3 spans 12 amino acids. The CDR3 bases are TGTGCCAGCAAAACAGGGACGAGCGAGCAGTACTTC. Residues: CASKTGTSEQYF. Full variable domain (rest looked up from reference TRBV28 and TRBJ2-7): DVKVTQSSRYLVKRTGEKVFLECVQDMDHENMFWYRQDPGLGLRLIYFSYDVKMKEKGDIPEGYSVSREKKERFSLILESASTNQTSMYLCASKTGTSEQYFGPGTRLTVT.

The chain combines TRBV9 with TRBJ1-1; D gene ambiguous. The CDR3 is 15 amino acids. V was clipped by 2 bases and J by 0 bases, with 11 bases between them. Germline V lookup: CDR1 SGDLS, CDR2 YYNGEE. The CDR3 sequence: CASSVGGHLNTEAFF. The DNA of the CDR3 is TGTGCCAGCAGCGTGGGAGGTCATTTGAACACTGAAGCTTTCTTT.

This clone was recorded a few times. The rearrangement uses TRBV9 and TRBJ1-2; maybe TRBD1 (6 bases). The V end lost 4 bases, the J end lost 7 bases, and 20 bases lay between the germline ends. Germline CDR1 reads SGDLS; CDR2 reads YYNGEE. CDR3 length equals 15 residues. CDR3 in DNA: TGTGCCAGCAGCCGAACCCGACAGGTTAGTCTTGGCTACACCTTC. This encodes CASSRTRQVSLGYTF.

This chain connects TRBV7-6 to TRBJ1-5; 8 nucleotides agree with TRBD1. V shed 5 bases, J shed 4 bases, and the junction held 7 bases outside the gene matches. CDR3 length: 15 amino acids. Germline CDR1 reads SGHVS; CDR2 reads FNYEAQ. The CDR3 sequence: CASSPQGARNQPQHF. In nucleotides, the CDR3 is TGTGCCAGCAGCCCCCAGGGGGCTAGGAATCAGCCCCAGCATTTT. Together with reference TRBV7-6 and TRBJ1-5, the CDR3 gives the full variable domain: GAGVSQSPRYKVTKRGQDVALRCDPISGHVSLYWYRQALGQGPEFLTYFNYEAQQDKSGLPNDRFSAERPEGSISTLTIQRTEQRDSAMYRCASSPQGARNQPQHFGDGTRLSIL.